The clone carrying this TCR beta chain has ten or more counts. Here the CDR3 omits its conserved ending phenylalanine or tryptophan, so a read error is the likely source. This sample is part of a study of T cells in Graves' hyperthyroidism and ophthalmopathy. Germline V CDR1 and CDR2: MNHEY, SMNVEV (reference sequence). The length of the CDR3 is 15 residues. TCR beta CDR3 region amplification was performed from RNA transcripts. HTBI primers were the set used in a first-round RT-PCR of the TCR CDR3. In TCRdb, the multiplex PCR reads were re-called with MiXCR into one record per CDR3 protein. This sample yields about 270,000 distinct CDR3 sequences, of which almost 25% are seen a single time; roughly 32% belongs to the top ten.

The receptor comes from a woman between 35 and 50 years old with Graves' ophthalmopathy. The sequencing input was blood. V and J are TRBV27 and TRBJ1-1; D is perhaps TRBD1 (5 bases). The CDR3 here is CASSFGARLNTGAFL. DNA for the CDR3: TGTGCCAGCAGTTTTGGGGCCAGATTGAACACTGGAGCTTTCCTT.